The 22 T cell receptor beta chains below were found in one sample sequenced in a study of control samples from healthy donors and cancer patients. TCRdb's table, derived via immunoSEQ multiplex PCR, lists solely in-frame clones and lacks some. This sample has some 110,000 clones, with around 89% found just once. The sample comprised PBMCs. These receptors all come from a woman between 45 and 65 years old with colorectal cancer.

The CDR3 DNA sequence: TGTGCCAGCTCAACGGGGAGACAGGACTACGAGCAGTACTTC. Protein: CASSTGRQDYEQYF. V and J are TRBV18 and TRBJ2-7, with a weak D call TRBD1 (6 bases). The ends were cut back, 5 bases at V and 3 bases at J, with 14 bases in the middle. The CDR3 has 14 amino acids. The germline CDR1 and CDR2 sequences are KGHSH and LQKENI.

The chain carries TRBV2 and TRBJ1-4, with D tentatively TRBD1 (6 bases). The CDR3 contains 14 residues. V lost 7 bases, J lost 8 bases, and 17 bases lay in between. Germline V lookup: CDR1 SNHLY, CDR2 FYNNEI. The CDR3 loop reads CASNPQGFREKLFF. CDR3 coding DNA: TGTGCCAGCAACCCACAGGGCTTCCGCGAAAAACTGTTTTTT.

The V call is TRBV3-1 (or the pseudogene TRBV3-2), the J call TRBJ2-7; D could derive from TRBD1 or TRBD2 (5 bases each). In germline, CDR1 is LGHDT, CDR2 YNNKEL (reference sequence). CDR3 size: 13 residues. Trimming took 4 bases from V and 1 from J, leaving 8 bases between them. CDR3 protein: CASSRDDSYEQYF. The CDR3 nucleotides read TGTGCCAGCAGCCGGGACGATTCCTACGAGCAGTACTTC.

V is TRBV28 and J is TRBJ2-1; D might be TRBD2 (5 bases). The CDR3 is 13 amino acids. The V gene lost 7 bases and the J gene lost 5 bases, with 12 bases spanning the gap. Looked up from germline, CDR1 is MDHEN and CDR2 is SYDVKM. CDR3 residues: CASTSSGNNEQFF. DNA for the CDR3: TGTGCCAGCACCTCGTCCGGGAACAATGAGCAGTTCTTC.

This clone showed up just a few times. The chain carries TRBV2 and TRBJ2-5; 11 nucleotides line up with TRBD2. Germline V lookup: CDR1 SNHLY, CDR2 FYNNEI. J lost 4 bases, V lost 2 bases, and 0 bases had no gene match. This CDR3 has 14 amino acids. CDR3 DNA: TGTGCCAGCAGTGAACTAGCGGGGGGAGAGACCCAGTACTTC. Protein product: CASSELAGGETQYF.

The chain recombines TRBV5-1 with TRBJ1-2; the match to TRBD1 covers 7 bases. The V and J ends lost 0 bases and 6 bases, in that order; junction bases with no gene match: 11. The CDR3 totals 16 residues. Per the germline V gene, CDR1 is SGHRS and CDR2 is YFSETQ. The CDR3 DNA is TGCGCCAGCAGCTTGGGACCAAGGACAGGTATTCATGGCTACACCTTC. It encodes CASSLGPRTGIHGYTF.

This chain links TRBV30 with TRBJ1-2; D ambiguous. V was clipped by 0 bases and J by 4 bases, with 6 bases between them. CDR1 is GTSNPN, CDR2 SVGIG, per germline (reference sequence). This CDR3 spans 12 amino acids. The CDR3, as DNA: TGTGCCTGGAGTGTAACGGGCTATGGCTACACCTTC. It yields the protein CAWSVTGYGYTF. Full variable domain (outside the CDR3, taken from reference TRBV30 and TRBJ1-2): SQTIHQWPATLVQPVGSPLSLECTVEGTSNPNLYWYRQAAGRGLQLLFYSVGIGQISSEVPQNLSASRPQDRQFILSSKKLLLSDSGFYLCAWSVTGYGYTFGSGTRLTVV.

The gene calls are TRBV5-1 and TRBJ2-1; 7 positions match TRBD1. The CDR3 consists of 15 residues. V dropped 1 base and J dropped 6; count of bases not matched to a gene: 7. From germline, CDR1 is SGHRS and CDR2 YFSETQ. The CDR3 coding sequence is TGCGCCAGCAGCTTGCTAGGGCAGGGGGTCAATGAGCAGTTCTTC. It encodes CASSLLGQGVNEQFF.

The rearrangement uses TRBV19 and TRBJ2-6, with 10 bases fitting TRBD1. Germline trimming cut 5 bases from V and 4 bases from J; bases unmatched to any gene: 14. Germline CDR1 reads LNHDA; CDR2 reads SQIVND (reference sequence). CDR3 length: 19 residues. CDR3 nucleotides: TGTGCCAGTAGTCCGCTAGGACAGGGGGATGTCCACGGGGCCAACGTCCTGACTTTC. Encoded protein: CASSPLGQGDVHGANVLTF.

The CDR3 is CASSEGSWVSSNQPQHF. In DNA, the CDR3 is TGTGCCAGCAGTGAAGGTTCTTGGGTATCGAGCAATCAGCCCCAGCATTTT. The J gene is TRBJ1-5, the V gene TRBV6-1; D gene ambiguous. Germline lookup yields CDR1 MNHNS and CDR2 SASEGT. Trimming took 1 base from V and 1 from J, leaving 14 bases between them. The CDR3 spans 17 residues.

V and J are TRBV18 and TRBJ2-2; D remains unclear. V was shortened by 2 bases and J by 3 bases, with 7 bases between the two germline ends. CDR1 is KGHSH, CDR2 LQKENI, per germline. CDR3 length: 14 amino acids. CDR3 loop: CASSPGEDTGELFF. Written as DNA, the CDR3 is TGTGCCAGCTCACCAGGGGAAGACACCGGGGAGCTGTTTTTT.

This clone was recorded once. The gene calls are TRBV28 and TRBJ1-1; D unresolved. CDR3 length equals 12 residues. Trimming shortened V by 2 bases and J by 4 bases, and 5 bases separated the two germline ends. Germline V gene sequence: CDR1 MDHEN, CDR2 SYDVKM. The CDR3 nucleotides read TGTGCCAGCAGTTTACGGGGCACTGAAGCTTTCTTT. Protein product: CASSLRGTEAFF.

The chain joins TRBV6-1 to TRBJ2-7; TRBD1 matches at 8 bases. Germline-derived CDR1 and CDR2 are MNHNS and SASEGT. V trimming: 3 bases; J trimming: 6 bases; junction bases outside the gene matches: 10. The CDR3 spans 15 residues. The CDR3 here is CASSDTGTGSSEQYF. CDR3 coding DNA: TGTGCCAGCAGTGACACCGGGACAGGCTCGTCCGAGCAGTACTTC.

The chain links TRBV19 to TRBJ1-4; 7 bases match TRBD1. The CDR3 is 13 residues long. Germline CDR1 is LNHDA and CDR2 is SQIVND (reference sequence). The V segment lost 8 bases and the J segment 8 bases; nucleotides outside the gene matches: 8. The CDR3 here is CASGDEGGEKLFF. CDR3 DNA sequence: TGTGCCAGTGGGGACGAAGGGGGCGAAAAACTGTTTTTT.

The genes are TRBV19 and TRBJ1-2; D uncertain. This CDR3 is built from 13 residues. Trimming pared 3 bases from V and 8 bases from J, leaving 13 bases between. From germline, CDR1 is LNHDA and CDR2 SQIVND (reference sequence). The CDR3 region is CASSIEFARGYTF. CDR3 sequence (DNA): TGTGCCAGTAGTATTGAGTTTGCACGAGGCTACACCTTC. The entire variable domain, with the rest obtained from reference TRBV19 and TRBJ1-2, is as follows: DGGITQSPKYLFRKEGQNVTLSCEQNLNHDAMYWYRQDPGQGLRLIYYSQIVNDFQKGDIAEGYSVSREKKESFPLTVTSAQKNPTAFYLCASSIEFARGYTFGSGTRLTVV.

This clone was seen only once. The chain combines TRBV30 with TRBJ2-7; D is possibly TRBD1 or TRBD2 (5 bases each). The CDR3 runs 15 residues. Trimming shortened V by 3 bases and J by 7 bases, and 22 bases separated the two germline ends. Germline loops: CDR1 GTSNPN, CDR2 SVGIG (reference sequence). For the CDR3, the DNA is TGTGCCTGGAGCCCATCAGTAAGGGAGCAGGGTGAGCAGTACTTC. This gives the protein CAWSPSVREQGEQYF.

V and J are TRBV6-5 and TRBJ1-1; D might be TRBD1 (6 bases). Germline CDR1 is MNHEY and CDR2 is SVGAGI. Trimming removed 5 bases from V and 7 bases from J, with 20 bases in between. CDR3 length: 15 amino acids. CDR3 in amino acids: CASSHPSGGRDEAFF. The CDR3 nucleotides read TGTGCCAGCAGTCACCCCTCCGGGGGGCGTGATGAAGCTTTCTTT.

The gene calls are TRBV7-9 and TRBJ1-6; TRBD1 agrees at 9 bases. The germline V gene has CDR1 SEHNR and CDR2 FQNEAQ (reference sequence). The CDR3 spans 15 residues. Unmatched junction bases numbered 2, after V lost 1 base and J lost 7 bases. The CDR3 protein is CASSLDGQGNSPLHF. DNA of the CDR3: TGTGCCAGCAGCTTAGATGGACAGGGGAATTCACCCCTCCACTTT.

The chain couples TRBV11-3 to TRBJ2-1; possibly TRBD1 or TRBD2 for D (5 bases each). The CDR3 covers 14 residues. Germline assignment: CDR1 SGHNT and CDR2 YENEEA. Trimming took 1 base from V and 5 from J, leaving 9 bases between them. The CDR3 sequence is CASSLVGTDNEQFF. CDR3 DNA sequence: TGTGCCAGCAGCTTAGTTGGGACGGACAATGAGCAGTTCTTC.

V and J are TRBV19 and TRBJ1-1, with 8 bases lining up with TRBD1. With 7 bases clipped from V and 9 bases from J, the junction kept 10 bases outside the gene matches. The CDR3 spans 13 residues. Germline-derived CDR1 and CDR2 are LNHDA and SQIVND (reference sequence). The CDR3 DNA follows: TGTGCCAGTACCCGTGAGAGGACAGGGCAAGCTTTCTTT. Its translation is CASTRERTGQAFF.

The chain combines TRBV19 with TRBJ2-7; 7 bases are a match to TRBD1. The J segment lost 1 base and the V segment lost 6 bases, leaving 9 bases of the junction unmatched. This CDR3 has 15 amino acids. In germline, CDR1 is LNHDA, CDR2 SQIVND (reference sequence). CDR3 region: CASRGPGDSSYEQYF. The CDR3 nucleotides read TGTGCCAGTAGGGGTCCCGGGGACAGTTCCTACGAGCAGTACTTC. The full variable domain, with the rest looked up from reference TRBV19 and TRBJ2-7, is DGGITQSPKYLFRKEGQNVTLSCEQNLNHDAMYWYRQDPGQGLRLIYYSQIVNDFQKGDIAEGYSVSREKKESFPLTVTSAQKNPTAFYLCASRGPGDSSYEQYFGPGTRLTVT.

CDR3 sequence (DNA): TGTGCCAGCAGAACGGGCTTACTAAATGGCTACACCTTC. It specifies CASRTGLLNGYTF. The chain joins TRBV6-5 to TRBJ1-2; unclear D gene. Germline CDR1 and CDR2: MNHEY and SVGAGI. The CDR3 runs to 13 residues. The V end lost 6 bases, the J end lost 6 bases, and 14 bases lay between the germline ends.